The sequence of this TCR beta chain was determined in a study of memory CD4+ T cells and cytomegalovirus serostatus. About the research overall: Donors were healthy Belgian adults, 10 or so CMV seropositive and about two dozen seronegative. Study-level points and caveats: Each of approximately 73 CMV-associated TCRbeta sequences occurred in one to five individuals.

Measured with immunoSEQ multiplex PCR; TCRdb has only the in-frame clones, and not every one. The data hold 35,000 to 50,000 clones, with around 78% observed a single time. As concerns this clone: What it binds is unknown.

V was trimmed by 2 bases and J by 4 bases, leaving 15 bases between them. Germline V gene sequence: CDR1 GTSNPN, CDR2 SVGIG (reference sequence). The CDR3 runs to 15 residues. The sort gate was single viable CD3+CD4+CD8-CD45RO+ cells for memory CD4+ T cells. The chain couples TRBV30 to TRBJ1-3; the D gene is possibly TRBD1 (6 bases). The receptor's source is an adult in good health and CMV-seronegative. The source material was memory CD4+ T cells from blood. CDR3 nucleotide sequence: TGTGCCTGGAGTCTCACAGGGTCTGGAGGAAACACCATATATTTT. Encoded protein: CAWSLTGSGGNTIYF.